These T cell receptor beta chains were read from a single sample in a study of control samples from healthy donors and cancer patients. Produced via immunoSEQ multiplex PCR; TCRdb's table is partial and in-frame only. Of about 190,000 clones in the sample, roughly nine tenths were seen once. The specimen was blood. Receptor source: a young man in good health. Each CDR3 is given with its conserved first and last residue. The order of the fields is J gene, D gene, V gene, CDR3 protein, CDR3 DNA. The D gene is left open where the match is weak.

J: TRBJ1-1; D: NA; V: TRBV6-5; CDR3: CASSSPRRADTEAFF; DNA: TGTGCCAGCAGTTCCCCCCGTAGGGCGGACACTGAAGCTTTCTTT
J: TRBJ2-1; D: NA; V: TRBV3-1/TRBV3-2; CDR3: CASSYLGFGYNEQFF; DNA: TGTGCCAGCAGCTACCTAGGTTTCGGCTACAATGAGCAGTTCTTC
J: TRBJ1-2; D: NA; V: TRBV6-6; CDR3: CASRSQGYTF; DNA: TGTGCCAGCAGGTCTCAGGGGTACACCTTC
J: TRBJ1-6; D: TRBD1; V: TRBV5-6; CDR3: CASSQGQASSYNSPLHF; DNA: TGTGCCAGCAGCCAGGGACAGGCCAGCTCCTATAATTCACCCCTCCACTTT
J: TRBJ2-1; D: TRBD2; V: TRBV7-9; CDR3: CASSLTLAGGNNEQFF; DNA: TGTGCCAGCAGCCTAACTCTAGCGGGGGGGAACAATGAGCAGTTCTTC
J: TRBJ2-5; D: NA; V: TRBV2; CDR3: CASSEVGRAQETQYF; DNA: TGTGCCAGCAGTGAAGTTGGCAGGGCCCAAGAGACCCAGTACTTC
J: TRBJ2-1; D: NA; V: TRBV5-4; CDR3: CASSSPHEQFF; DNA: TGTGCCAGCAGCTCCCCCCATGAGCAGTTCTTC
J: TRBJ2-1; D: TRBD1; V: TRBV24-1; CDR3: CATSDLGRGQSRGEQFF; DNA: TGTGCCACCAGTGATTTGGGTAGGGGGCAGTCACGGGGCGAGCAGTTCTTC
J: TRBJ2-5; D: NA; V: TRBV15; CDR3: CATSRGRGETQYF; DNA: TGTGCCACCAGCAGGGGGCGCGGGGAGACCCAGTACTTC
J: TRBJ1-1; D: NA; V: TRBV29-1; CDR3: CSVEGVRTEAFF; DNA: TGCAGCGTGGAGGGGGTGAGGACTGAAGCTTTCTTT